Reported below is one T cell receptor beta chain. The record originates from a study of cytomegalovirus exposure and HLA in healthy donors. A multiplex PCR was run with 60 Vbeta primers and 13 Jbeta primers. Repertoires were generated with immunoSEQ multiplex PCR, while TCRdb's copy carries only in-frame clones and drops some. The repertoire consists of roughly 190,000 clones, with roughly four fifths occurring once and the leading ten covering about 3%. This CDR3 comprises 11 residues. The V gene lost 2 bases and the J gene lost 5 bases, with 3 bases spanning the gap. Germline lookup yields CDR1 SEHNR and CDR2 FQNEAQ (reference sequence).

Sequenced input: PBMCs. The sequence derives from a woman in her thirties in good health and CMV-seropositive. The chain couples TRBV7-9 to TRBJ2-5; D gene ambiguous. The CDR3 sequence: CASSLLETQYF. The CDR3 nucleotides read TGTGCCAGCAGCTTACTCGAGACCCAGTACTTC.